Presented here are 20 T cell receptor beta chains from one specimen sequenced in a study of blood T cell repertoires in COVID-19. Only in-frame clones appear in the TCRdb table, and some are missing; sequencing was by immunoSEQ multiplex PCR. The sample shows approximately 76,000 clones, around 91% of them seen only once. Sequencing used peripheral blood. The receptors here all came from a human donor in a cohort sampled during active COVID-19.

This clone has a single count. The CDR3 bases are TGTGCCAGCAGCCGCGATAAAGTCAGCACAGATACGCAGTATTTT. It codes for CASSRDKVSTDTQYF. The rearrangement uses TRBV4-2 and TRBJ2-3, with unresolved D. In germline, CDR1 is LGHNA, CDR2 YNFKEQ. Trimming removed 4 bases at V and 0 bases at J, with 11 bases between. The CDR3 runs 15 residues.

Here the CDR3 DNA reads TGTGCCAGCAGCTTAACTACGGGACAGGGAAACTATGGCTACACCTTC. Its translation is CASSLTTGQGNYGYTF. The V gene is TRBV7-8, the J gene TRBJ1-2; 9 bases are a match to TRBD1. This CDR3 has 16 residues. Trimming removed 2 bases from V and 2 bases from J; junction bases left unmatched: 6. Germline V lookup: CDR1 SGHVS, CDR2 FQNEAQ.

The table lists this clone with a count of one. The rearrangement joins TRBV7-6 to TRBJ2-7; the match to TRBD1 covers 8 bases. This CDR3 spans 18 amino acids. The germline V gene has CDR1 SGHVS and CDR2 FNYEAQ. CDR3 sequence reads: CFLSGKLTFWGQEIEQYF. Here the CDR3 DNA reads TGTTTTTTATCCGGGAAGTTGACTTTCTGGGGACAGGAGATCGAGCAGTACTTC.

The CDR3 loop is CASSLSVEGTEAFF. DNA of the CDR3: TGTGCCAGCAGTTTATCTGTGGAGGGCACTGAAGCTTTCTTT. The chain recombines TRBV27 with TRBJ1-1; D is ambiguous. CDR1 and CDR2 (germline): MNHEY, SMNVEV (reference sequence). The CDR3 sequence is 14 residues long. V was clipped by 0 bases and J by 4 bases, with 9 bases between them.

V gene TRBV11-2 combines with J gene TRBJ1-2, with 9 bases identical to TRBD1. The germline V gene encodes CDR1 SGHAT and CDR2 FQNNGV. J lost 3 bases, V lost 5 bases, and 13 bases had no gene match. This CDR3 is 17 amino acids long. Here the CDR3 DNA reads TGTGCCAGCAGCCCAGACCCGCGGACAGGGGCTTACTATGGCTACACCTTC. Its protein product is CASSPDPRTGAYYGYTF.

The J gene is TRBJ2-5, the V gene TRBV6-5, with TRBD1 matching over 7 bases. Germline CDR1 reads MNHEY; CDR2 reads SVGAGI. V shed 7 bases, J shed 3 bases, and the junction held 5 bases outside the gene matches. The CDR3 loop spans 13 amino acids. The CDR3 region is CASIVDREETQYF. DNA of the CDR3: TGTGCCAGCATTGTCGACAGGGAAGAGACCCAGTACTTC.

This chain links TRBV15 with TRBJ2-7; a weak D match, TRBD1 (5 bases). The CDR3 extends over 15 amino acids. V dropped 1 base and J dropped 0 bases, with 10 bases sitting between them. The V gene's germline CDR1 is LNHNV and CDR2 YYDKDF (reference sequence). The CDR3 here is CATSRVRQISYEQYF. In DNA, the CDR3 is TGTGCCACCAGCAGAGTTCGACAGATCTCCTACGAGCAGTACTTC.

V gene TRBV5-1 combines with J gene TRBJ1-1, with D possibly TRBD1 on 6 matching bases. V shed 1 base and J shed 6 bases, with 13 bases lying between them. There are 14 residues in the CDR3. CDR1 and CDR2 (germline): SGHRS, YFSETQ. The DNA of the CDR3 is TGCGCCAGCAGCTTGCAGGGGCGGAAGCCTGAAGCTTTCTTT. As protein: CASSLQGRKPEAFF.

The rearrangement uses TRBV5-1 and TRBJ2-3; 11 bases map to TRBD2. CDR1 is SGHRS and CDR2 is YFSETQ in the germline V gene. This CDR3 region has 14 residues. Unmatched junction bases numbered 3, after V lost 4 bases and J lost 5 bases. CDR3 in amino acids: CASSPGLAGDTQYF. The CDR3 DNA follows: TGCGCCAGCAGCCCCGGACTAGCGGGAGATACGCAGTATTTT.

The CDR3 reads CASSIGSGSYEQYF. DNA for the CDR3: TGTGCCAGTAGTATCGGCTCGGGCTCCTACGAGCAGTACTTC. The V gene is TRBV19, the J gene TRBJ2-7; D ambiguous. The CDR3 loop spans 14 amino acids. V dropped 3 bases and J dropped 0 bases, with 9 bases sitting between them. Germline lookup yields CDR1 LNHDA and CDR2 SQIVND (reference sequence).

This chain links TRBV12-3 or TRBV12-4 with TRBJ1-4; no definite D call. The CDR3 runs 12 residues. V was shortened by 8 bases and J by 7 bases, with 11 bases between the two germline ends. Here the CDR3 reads CASRHEGEKLFF. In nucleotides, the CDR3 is TGTGCCAGCCGACATGAAGGTGAAAAACTGTTTTTT.

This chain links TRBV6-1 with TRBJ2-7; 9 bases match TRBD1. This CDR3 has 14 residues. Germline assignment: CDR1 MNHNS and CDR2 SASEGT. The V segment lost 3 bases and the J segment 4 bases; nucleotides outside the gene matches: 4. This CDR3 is CASSDGDRAYEQYF. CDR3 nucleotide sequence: TGTGCCAGCAGTGATGGGGACAGGGCGTACGAGCAGTACTTC.

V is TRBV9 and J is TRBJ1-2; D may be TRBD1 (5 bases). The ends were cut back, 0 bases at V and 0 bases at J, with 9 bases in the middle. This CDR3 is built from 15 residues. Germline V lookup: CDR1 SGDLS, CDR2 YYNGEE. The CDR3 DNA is TGTGCCAGCAGCGTAGAGGCAGGGTCTAACTATGGCTACACCTTC. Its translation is CASSVEAGSNYGYTF.

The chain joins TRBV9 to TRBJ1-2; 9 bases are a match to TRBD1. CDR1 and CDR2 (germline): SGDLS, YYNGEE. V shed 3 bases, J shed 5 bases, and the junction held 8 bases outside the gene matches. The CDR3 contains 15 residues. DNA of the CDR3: TGTGCCAGCAGCGCCCCGGGACAGGGATGGTATGGCTACACCTTC. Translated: CASSAPGQGWYGYTF.

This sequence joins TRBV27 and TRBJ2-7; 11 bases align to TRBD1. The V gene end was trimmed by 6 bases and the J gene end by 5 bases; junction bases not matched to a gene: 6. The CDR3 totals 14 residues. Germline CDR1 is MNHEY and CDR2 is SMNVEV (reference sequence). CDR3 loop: CASRGQGGPDEQYF. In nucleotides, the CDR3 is TGTGCCAGCAGGGGACAGGGGGGTCCGGACGAGCAGTACTTC.

The CDR3 DNA is TGTGCCAGCAGTCAAAGGACCACAGGGAAATTGAACACTGAAGCTTTCTTT. It is translated as CASSQRTTGKLNTEAFF. The chain carries TRBV6-6 and TRBJ1-1, with D perhaps TRBD1 (6 bases). In germline, CDR1 is MNHNY, CDR2 SVGAGI (reference sequence). V lost 5 bases, J lost 0 bases, and 19 bases lay in between. The CDR3 is 17 amino acids.

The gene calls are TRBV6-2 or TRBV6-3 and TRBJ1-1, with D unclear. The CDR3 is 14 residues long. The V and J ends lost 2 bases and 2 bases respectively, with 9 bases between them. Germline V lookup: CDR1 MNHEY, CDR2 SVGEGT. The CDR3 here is CASSYGPTNTEAFF. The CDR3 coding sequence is TGTGCCAGCAGTTACGGCCCGACTAACACTGAAGCTTTCTTT.

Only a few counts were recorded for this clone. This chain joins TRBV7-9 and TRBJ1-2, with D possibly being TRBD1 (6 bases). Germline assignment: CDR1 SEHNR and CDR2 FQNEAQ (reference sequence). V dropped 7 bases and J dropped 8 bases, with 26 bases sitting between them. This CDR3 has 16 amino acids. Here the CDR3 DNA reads TGTGCCAGCAACTCTTATCGAATAGAGGACAGTCGGGGCTACACCTTC. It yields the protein CASNSYRIEDSRGYTF.

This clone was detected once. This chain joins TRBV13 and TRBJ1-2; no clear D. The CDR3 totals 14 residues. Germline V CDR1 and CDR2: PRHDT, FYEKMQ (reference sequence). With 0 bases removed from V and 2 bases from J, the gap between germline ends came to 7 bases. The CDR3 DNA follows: TGTGCCAGCAGCTTAGGAGCGGCCAACTATGGCTACACCTTC. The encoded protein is CASSLGAANYGYTF.

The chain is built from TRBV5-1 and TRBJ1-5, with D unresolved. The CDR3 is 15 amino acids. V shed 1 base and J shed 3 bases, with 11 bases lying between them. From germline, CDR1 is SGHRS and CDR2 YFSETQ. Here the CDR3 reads CASSLRGGDNQPQHF. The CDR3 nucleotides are TGCGCCAGCAGCTTGAGAGGAGGAGACAATCAGCCCCAGCATTTT.